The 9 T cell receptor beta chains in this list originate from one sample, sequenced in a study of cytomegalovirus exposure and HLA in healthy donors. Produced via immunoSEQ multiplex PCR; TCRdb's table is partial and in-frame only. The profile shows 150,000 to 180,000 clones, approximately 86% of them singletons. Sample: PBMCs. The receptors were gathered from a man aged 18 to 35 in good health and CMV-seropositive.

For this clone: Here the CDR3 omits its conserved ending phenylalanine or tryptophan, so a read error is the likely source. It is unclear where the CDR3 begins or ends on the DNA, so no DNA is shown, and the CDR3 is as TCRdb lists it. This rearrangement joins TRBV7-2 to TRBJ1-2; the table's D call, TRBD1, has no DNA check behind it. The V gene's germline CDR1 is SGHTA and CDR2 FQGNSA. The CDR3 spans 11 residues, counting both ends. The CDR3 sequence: CASSHFAGTSY.

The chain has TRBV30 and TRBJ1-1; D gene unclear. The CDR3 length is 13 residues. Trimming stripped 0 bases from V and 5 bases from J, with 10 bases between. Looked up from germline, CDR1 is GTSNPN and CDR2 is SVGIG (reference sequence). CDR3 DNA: TGTGCCTGGAGTGTAACGGGAGGGACTGAAGCTTTCTTT. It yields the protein CAWSVTGGTEAFF. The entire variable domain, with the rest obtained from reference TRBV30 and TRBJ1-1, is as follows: SQTIHQWPATLVQPVGSPLSLECTVEGTSNPNLYWYRQAAGRGLQLLFYSVGIGQISSEVPQNLSASRPQDRQFILSSKKLLLSDSGFYLCAWSVTGGTEAFFGQGTRLTVV.

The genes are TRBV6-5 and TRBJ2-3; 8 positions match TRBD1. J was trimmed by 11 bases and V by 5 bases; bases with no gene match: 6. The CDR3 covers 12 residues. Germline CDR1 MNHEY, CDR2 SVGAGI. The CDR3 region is CASSHRGVGQYF. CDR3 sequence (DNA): TGTGCCAGCAGTCACAGGGGGGTCGGGCAGTATTTT.

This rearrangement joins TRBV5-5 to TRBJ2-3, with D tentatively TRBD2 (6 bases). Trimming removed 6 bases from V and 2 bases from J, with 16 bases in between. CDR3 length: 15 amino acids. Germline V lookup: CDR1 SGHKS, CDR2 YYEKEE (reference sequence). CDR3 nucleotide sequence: TGTGCCAGCAACGCACGCGGGGTCGCCACAGATACGCAGTATTTT. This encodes CASNARGVATDTQYF.

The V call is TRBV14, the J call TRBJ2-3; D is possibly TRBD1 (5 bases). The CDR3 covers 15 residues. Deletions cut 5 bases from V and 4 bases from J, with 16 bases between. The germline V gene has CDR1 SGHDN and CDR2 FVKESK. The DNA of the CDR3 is TGTGCCAGCAGCAAAACCCAGGGTCGAGCAGATACGCAGTATTTT. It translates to CASSKTQGRADTQYF.

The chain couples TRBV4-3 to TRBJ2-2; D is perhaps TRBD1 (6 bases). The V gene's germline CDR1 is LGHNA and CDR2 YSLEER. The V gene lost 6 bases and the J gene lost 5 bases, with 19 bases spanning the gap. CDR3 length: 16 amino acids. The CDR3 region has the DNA TGCGCCAGCAGTCAGCTTAGGGGGAGAAGTACCGGGGAGCTGTTTTTT. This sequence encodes CASSQLRGRSTGELFF.

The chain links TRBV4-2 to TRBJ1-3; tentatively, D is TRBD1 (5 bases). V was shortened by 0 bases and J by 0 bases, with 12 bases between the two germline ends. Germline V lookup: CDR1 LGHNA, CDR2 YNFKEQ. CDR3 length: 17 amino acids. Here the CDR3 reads CASSQDQGHISGNTIYF. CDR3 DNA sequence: TGTGCCAGCAGCCAAGATCAGGGCCATATCTCTGGAAACACCATATATTTT.

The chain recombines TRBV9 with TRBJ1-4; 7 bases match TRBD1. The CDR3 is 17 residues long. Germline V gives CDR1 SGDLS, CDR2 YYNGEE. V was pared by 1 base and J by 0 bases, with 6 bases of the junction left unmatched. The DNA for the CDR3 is TGTGCCAGCAGCGTAAACGGCAGGGGGACAACTAATGAAAAACTGTTTTTT. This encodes CASSVNGRGTTNEKLFF.

CDR3 residues: CASSDRFNTEAFF. CDR3 nucleotide sequence: TGTGCCAGCAGTGACAGGTTCAACACTGAAGCTTTCTTT. The chain recombines TRBV6-1 with TRBJ1-1; D not resolved. V was pared by 3 bases and J by 2 bases, with 7 bases between. The CDR3 sequence is 13 residues long. CDR1 is MNHNS and CDR2 is SASEGT in the germline V gene.